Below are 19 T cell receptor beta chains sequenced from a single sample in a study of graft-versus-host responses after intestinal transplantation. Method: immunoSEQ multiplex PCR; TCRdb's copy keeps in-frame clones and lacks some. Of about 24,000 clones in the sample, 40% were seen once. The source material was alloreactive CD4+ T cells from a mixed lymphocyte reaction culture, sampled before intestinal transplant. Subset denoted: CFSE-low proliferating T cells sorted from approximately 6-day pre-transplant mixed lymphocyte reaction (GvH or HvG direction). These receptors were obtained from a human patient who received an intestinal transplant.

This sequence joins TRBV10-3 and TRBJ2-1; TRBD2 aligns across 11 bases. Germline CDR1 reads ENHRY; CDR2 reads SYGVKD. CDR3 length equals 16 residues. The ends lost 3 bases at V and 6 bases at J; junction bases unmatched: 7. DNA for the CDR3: TGTGCCATCAGTGAAGGCCTAGCGGGAGGAATCAATGAGCAGTTCTTC. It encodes CAISEGLAGGINEQFF.

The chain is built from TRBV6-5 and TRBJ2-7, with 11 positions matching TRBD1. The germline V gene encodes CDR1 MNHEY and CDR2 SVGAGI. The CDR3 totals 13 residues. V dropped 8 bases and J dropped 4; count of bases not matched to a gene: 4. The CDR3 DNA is TGTGCCAGCGGACAGGGGGCGTTATACGAGCAGTACTTC. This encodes CASGQGALYEQYF.

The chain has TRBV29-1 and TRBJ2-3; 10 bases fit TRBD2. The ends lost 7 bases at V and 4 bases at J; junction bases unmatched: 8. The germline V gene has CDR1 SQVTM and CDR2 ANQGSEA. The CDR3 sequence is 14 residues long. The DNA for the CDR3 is TGCAGCGCAGCCCTAGCGGGGGTCGCAGATACGCAGTATTTT. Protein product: CSAALAGVADTQYF.

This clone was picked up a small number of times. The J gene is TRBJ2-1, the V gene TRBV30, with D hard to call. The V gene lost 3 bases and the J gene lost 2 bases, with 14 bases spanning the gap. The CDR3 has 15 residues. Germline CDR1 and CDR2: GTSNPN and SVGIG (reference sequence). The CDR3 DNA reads TGTGCCTGGAGAGCAATCACCCTCACCTACAATGAGCAGTTCTTC. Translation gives CAWRAITLTYNEQFF. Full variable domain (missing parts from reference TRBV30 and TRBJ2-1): SQTIHQWPATLVQPVGSPLSLECTVEGTSNPNLYWYRQAAGRGLQLLFYSVGIGQISSEVPQNLSASRPQDRQFILSSKKLLLSDSGFYLCAWRAITLTYNEQFFGPGTRLTVL.

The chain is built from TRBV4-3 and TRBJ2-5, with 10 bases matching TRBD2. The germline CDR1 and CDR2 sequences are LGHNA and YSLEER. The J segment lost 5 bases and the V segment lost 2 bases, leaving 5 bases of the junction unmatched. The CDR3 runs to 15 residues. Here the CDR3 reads CASSQTAGGLETQYF. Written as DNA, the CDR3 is TGCGCCAGCAGCCAAACAGCGGGGGGGCTCGAGACCCAGTACTTC.

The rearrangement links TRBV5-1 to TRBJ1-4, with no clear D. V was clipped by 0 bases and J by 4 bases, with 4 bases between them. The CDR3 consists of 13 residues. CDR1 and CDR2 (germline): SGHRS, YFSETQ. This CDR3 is CASSLVVNEKLFF. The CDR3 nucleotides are TGCGCCAGCAGCTTGGTCGTTAATGAAAAACTGTTTTTT.

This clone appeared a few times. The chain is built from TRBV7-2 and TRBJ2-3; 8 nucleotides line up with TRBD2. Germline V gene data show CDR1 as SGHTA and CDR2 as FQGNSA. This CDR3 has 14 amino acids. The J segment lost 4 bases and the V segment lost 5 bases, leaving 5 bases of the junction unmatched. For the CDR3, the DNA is TGTGCCAGCAGCCCACGGGGGGGAGCAGATACGCAGTATTTT. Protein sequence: CASSPRGGADTQYF.

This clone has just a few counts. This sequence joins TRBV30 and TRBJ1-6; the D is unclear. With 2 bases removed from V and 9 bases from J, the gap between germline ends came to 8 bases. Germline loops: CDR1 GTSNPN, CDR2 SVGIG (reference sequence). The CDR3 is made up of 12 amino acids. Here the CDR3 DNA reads TGTGCCTGGAGTAAACGAGTTTCACCCCTCCACTTT. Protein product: CAWSKRVSPLHF.

The CDR3 loop reads CASSLTLAKHYEQYF. CDR3 in DNA: TGTGCCAGCAGCTTAACTCTAGCGAAGCACTACGAGCAGTACTTC. The gene calls are TRBV7-9 and TRBJ2-7, with D tentatively TRBD2 (6 bases). Germline V gene data show CDR1 as SEHNR and CDR2 as FQNEAQ (reference sequence). Trimming took off 2 bases at V and 3 bases at J, with 14 bases between the two ends. This CDR3 spans 15 amino acids.

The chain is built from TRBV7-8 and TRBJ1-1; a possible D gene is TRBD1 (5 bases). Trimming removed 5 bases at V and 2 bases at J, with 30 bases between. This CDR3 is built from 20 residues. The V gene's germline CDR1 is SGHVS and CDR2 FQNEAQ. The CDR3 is CASSPGYPGLWPSGNTEAFF. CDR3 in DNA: TGTGCCAGCAGCCCTGGCTATCCGGGACTTTGGCCCTCTGGAAACACTGAAGCTTTCTTT. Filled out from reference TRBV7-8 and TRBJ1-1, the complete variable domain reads GAGVSQSPRYKVAKRGQDVALRCDPISGHVSLFWYQQALGQGPEFLTYFQNEAQLDKSGLPSDRFFAERPEGSVSTLKIQRTQQEDSAVYLCASSPGYPGLWPSGNTEAFFGQGTRLTVV.

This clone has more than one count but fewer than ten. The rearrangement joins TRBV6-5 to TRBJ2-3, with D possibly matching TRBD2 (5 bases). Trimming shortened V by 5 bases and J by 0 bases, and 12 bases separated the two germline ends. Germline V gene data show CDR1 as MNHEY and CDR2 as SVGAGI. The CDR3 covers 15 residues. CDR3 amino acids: CASSPRTGSTDTQYF. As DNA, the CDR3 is TGTGCCAGCAGTCCCCGGACTGGGAGCACAGATACGCAGTATTTT.

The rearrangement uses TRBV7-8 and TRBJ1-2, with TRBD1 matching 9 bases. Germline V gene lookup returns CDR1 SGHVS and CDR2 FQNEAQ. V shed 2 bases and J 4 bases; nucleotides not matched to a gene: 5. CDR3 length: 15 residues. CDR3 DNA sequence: TGTGCCAGCAGCTTATTGGGGACAGGGATCTATGGCTACACCTTC. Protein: CASSLLGTGIYGYTF. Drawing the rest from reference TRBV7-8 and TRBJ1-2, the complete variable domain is GAGVSQSPRYKVAKRGQDVALRCDPISGHVSLFWYQQALGQGPEFLTYFQNEAQLDKSGLPSDRFFAERPEGSVSTLKIQRTQQEDSAVYLCASSLLGTGIYGYTFGSGTRLTVV.

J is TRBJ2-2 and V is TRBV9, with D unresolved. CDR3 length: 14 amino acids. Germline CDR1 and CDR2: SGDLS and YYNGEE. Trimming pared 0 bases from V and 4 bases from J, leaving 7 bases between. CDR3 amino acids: CASSVVPGTGELFF. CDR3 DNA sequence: TGTGCCAGCAGCGTAGTTCCGGGCACCGGGGAGCTGTTTTTT.

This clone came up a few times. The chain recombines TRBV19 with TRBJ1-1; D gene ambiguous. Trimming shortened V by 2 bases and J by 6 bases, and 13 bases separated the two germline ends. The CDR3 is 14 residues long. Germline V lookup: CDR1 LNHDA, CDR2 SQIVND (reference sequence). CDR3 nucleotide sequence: TGTGCCAGTAGTATAAGTGGCGGAAACGCTGAAGCTTTCTTT. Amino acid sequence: CASSISGGNAEAFF.

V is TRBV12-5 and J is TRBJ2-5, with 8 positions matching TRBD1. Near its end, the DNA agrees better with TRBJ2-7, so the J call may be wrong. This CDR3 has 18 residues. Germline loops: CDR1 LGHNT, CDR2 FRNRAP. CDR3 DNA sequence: TGTGCTAGTGGTTTGGCGTACTACTCGGGACAGGCCCTTTACGAGCAGTACTTC. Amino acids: CASGLAYYSGQALYEQYF.

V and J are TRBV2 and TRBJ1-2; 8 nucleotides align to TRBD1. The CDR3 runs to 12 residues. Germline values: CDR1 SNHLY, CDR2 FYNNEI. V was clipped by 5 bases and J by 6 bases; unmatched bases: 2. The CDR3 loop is CASSQGANGYTF. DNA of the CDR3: TGTGCCAGCAGTCAGGGGGCCAATGGCTACACCTTC.

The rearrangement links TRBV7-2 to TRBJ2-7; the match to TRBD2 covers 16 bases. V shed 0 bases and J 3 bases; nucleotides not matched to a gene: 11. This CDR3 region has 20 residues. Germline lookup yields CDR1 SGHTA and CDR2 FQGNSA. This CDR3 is CASSLAGSGLAGGPVYEQYF. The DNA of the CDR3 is TGTGCCAGCAGCTTAGCCGGGTCGGGACTAGCGGGAGGGCCGGTCTACGAGCAGTACTTC.

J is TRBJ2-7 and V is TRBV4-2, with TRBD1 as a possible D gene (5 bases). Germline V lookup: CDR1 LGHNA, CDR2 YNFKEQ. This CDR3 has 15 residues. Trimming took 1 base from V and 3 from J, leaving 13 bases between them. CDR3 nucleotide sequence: TGTGCCAGCAGCCAAGCAGACAGCGCTCTCTACGAGCAGTACTTC. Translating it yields CASSQADSALYEQYF.

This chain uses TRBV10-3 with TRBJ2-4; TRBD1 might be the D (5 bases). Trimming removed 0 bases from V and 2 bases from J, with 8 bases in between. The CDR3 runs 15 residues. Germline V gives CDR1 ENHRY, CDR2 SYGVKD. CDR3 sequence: CAISESWTTKNIQYF. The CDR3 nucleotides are TGTGCCATCAGTGAGTCATGGACAACCAAAAACATTCAGTACTTC.